Listed below are T cell receptor beta chains from one sample, sequenced in a study of cytomegalovirus exposure and HLA in healthy donors. TCRdb keeps only in-frame clones here, not all; method: immunoSEQ multiplex PCR. Of 150,000 to 200,000 clones in the sample, roughly 79% were seen once. The sample taken for sequencing was PBMCs. These receptors originate from a young woman in good health and CMV-seropositive. Both conserved end residues are part of each CDR3. D genes are given only for firm matches. Clone sizes are given selectively: once, few, many, or a class where the clone is expanded.

v_gene,j_gene,d_gene,abundance,CDR3aa,CDR3nt
TRBV5-1,TRBJ2-7,TRBD1,.,CASSMGQVYEQYF,TGCGCCAGCAGCATGGGACAGGTCTACGAGCAGTACTTC
TRBV5-1,TRBJ2-7,TRBD1,.,CASSLPTGPEQYF,TGCGCCAGCAGCTTGCCGACAGGGCCCGAGCAGTACTTC
TRBV7-3,TRBJ1-1,.,.,CASSASGVLNTEAFF,TGTGCCAGCAGCGCCTCAGGGGTACTTAACACTGAAGCTTTCTTT
TRBV4-2,TRBJ2-5,TRBD2,.,CASSQDGGQRGIQETQYF,TGTGCCAGCAGCCAAGATGGGGGTCAGCGGGGGATTCAAGAGACCCAGTACTTC
TRBV13,TRBJ2-1,TRBD2,.,CASSFFGGTNEQFF,TGTGCCAGCAGCTTCTTCGGGGGGACTAATGAGCAGTTCTTC
TRBV4-1,TRBJ1-6,TRBD1,.,CASSQDNRGGNSPLHF,TGCGCCAGCAGCCAAGATAACAGGGGTGGGAATTCACCCCTCCACTTT
TRBV15,TRBJ2-7,.,.,CATSRDQTEPRGEQYF,TGTGCCACCAGCAGAGATCAGACGGAACCTAGAGGCGAGCAGTACTTC
TRBV5-1,TRBJ1-3,.,.,CASSFGGSGNTIYF,TGCGCCAGCAGCTTTGGGGGGTCTGGAAACACCATATATTTT
TRBV2,TRBJ2-2,TRBD1,.,CASNLDRGDRTGELFF,TGTGCCAGCAATCTGGACAGGGGGGATCGTACCGGGGAGCTGTTTTTT
TRBV9,TRBJ2-1,.,.,CASSVVSNLINNEQFF,TGTGCCAGCAGCGTAGTAAGCAATTTAATAAACAATGAGCAGTTCTTC
TRBV19,TRBJ1-2,.,.,CASSTLRGAPSGYGYTF,TGTGCCAGTAGTACCCTCCGTGGTGCTCCCTCGGGCTATGGCTACACCTTC
TRBV30,TRBJ2-7,.,.,CAWSPGGSAYEQYF,TGTGCCTGGAGTCCTGGGGGCTCCGCCTACGAGCAGTACTTC
TRBV7-9,TRBJ2-7,TRBD1,few,CASSNMEGTGGSRYEQYF,TGTGCCAGCAGCAATATGGAGGGAACAGGGGGCTCCCGCTACGAGCAGTACTTC
TRBV2,TRBJ2-2,TRBD2,once,CASSEAGIAGGRTGELFF,TGTGCCAGCAGTGAAGCGGGGATAGCGGGGGGCCGCACGGGGGAGCTGTTTTTT
TRBV4-1,TRBJ2-7,TRBD2,.,CASSAQVGGSSYEQYF,TGCGCCAGCAGCGCGCAAGTCGGGGGGAGCTCCTACGAGCAGTACTTC
TRBV29-1,TRBJ2-5,.,.,CSVGDQETQYF,TGCAGCGTTGGAGACCAAGAGACCCAGTACTTC
TRBV30,TRBJ2-1,.,.,CAWSAARSDAYNEQFF,TGTGCCTGGAGCGCCGCACGGTCCGATGCCTACAATGAGCAGTTCTTC
TRBV7-8,TRBJ2-2,.,.,CASSLDHLWGDTGELFF,TGTGCCAGCAGCTTAGATCACCTCTGGGGGGACACCGGGGAGCTGTTTTTT
TRBV7-9,TRBJ1-1,.,.,CASLAEGWNTEAFF,TGTGCCAGCCTAGCTGAAGGATGGAACACTGAAGCTTTCTTT
TRBV2,TRBJ1-4,TRBD1,.,CASSNNRGELEKLFF,TGTGCCAGCAGTAATAACAGGGGGGAGCTTGAAAAACTGTTTTTT
TRBV6-6,TRBJ1-5,.,few,CASRPGGGRPQHF,TGTGCCAGCAGACCGGGGGGAGGGCGGCCCCAGCATTTT
TRBV7-2,TRBJ2-1,TRBD1,.,CASSSPDGWTGYNEQFF,TGTGCCAGCAGCTCTCCGGACGGATGGACAGGGTACAATGAGCAGTTCTTC
TRBV5-4,TRBJ1-6,TRBD1,.,CASSLAGQPNSPLHF,TGCGCCAGCAGCTTGGCGGGACAGCCTAATTCACCCCTCCACTTT
TRBV4-3,TRBJ2-1,TRBD2,.,CASSQDRTSGGASEQFF,TGCGCCAGCAGCCAAGACCGGACTAGCGGGGGGGCCAGTGAGCAGTTCTTC
TRBV7-9,TRBJ2-2,.,.,CASSSGVEGDGELFF,TGTGCCAGCAGCTCAGGGGTCGAAGGGGACGGGGAGCTGTTTTTT
TRBV6-1,TRBJ1-5,TRBD1,once,CASSEVLSGTGNQPQHF,TGTGCCAGCAGTGAAGTTCTATCCGGGACAGGTAATCAGCCCCAGCATTTT
TRBV6-5,TRBJ2-5,.,.,CASSYDTGETQYF,TGTGCCAGCAGTTACGACACAGGGGAGACCCAGTACTTC
TRBV7-2,TRBJ2-5,TRBD1,.,CASSSNPGTGKETQYF,TGTGCCAGCAGCTCGAACCCCGGGACAGGGAAAGAGACCCAGTACTTC
TRBV19,TRBJ1-1,TRBD1,.,CASAGQGNTEAFF,TGTGCCAGTGCGGGACAGGGTAACACTGAAGCTTTCTTT
TRBV2,TRBJ2-5,.,once,CASNYGETQYF,TGTGCCAGCAACTATGGAGAGACCCAGTACTTC
TRBV15,TRBJ2-5,TRBD1,.,CATSRMRDRQETQYF,TGTGCCACCAGCAGGATGAGGGACAGACAAGAGACCCAGTACTTC
TRBV5-5,TRBJ1-5,TRBD1,.,CASSWTGGTQPQHF,TGTGCCAGCAGCTGGACAGGGGGTACTCAGCCCCAGCATTTT
TRBV7-6,TRBJ2-7,TRBD2,once,CASSLVRGSYEQYF,TGTGCCAGCAGCTTAGTGCGGGGGTCCTACGAGCAGTACTTC
TRBV7-3,TRBJ2-2,TRBD1,.,CASSISGTGGDTGELFF,TGTGCCAGCAGCATCTCCGGGACAGGGGGCGACACCGGGGAGCTGTTTTTT
TRBV5-4,TRBJ2-2,TRBD2,.,CASSWGGGQNTGELFF,TGTGCCAGCAGCTGGGGCGGGGGGCAGAACACCGGGGAGCTGTTTTTT
TRBV4-3,TRBJ2-5,.,once,CASSQDASSEIQETQYF,TGCGCCAGCAGCCAAGATGCGTCTAGCGAAATTCAAGAGACCCAGTACTTC
TRBV7-8,TRBJ1-1,.,.,CASSLAGKAFF,TGTGCCAGCAGCTTAGCCGGGAAGGCTTTCTTT
TRBV6-5,TRBJ1-6,TRBD1,.,CASSSGQGYNSPLHF,TGTGCCAGCAGTTCCGGACAGGGCTATAATTCACCCCTCCACTTT
TRBV27,TRBJ2-4,.,.,CASSSILHGLAKNIQYF,TGTGCCAGCAGTTCAATACTACACGGACTAGCCAAAAACATTCAGTACTTC
TRBV11-1,TRBJ2-7,TRBD1,.,CASSLSPGGRYEQYF,TGTGCCAGCAGCCTATCACCAGGGGGCCGCTACGAGCAGTACTTC
TRBV6-5,TRBJ1-3,.,.,CASRPLGGSGNTIYF,TGTGCCAGCAGACCCTTGGGAGGCTCTGGAAACACCATATATTTT
TRBV4-3,TRBJ2-7,TRBD1,.,CASSQEDRGYEQYF,TGCGCCAGCAGCCAAGAGGACAGGGGATACGAGCAGTACTTC